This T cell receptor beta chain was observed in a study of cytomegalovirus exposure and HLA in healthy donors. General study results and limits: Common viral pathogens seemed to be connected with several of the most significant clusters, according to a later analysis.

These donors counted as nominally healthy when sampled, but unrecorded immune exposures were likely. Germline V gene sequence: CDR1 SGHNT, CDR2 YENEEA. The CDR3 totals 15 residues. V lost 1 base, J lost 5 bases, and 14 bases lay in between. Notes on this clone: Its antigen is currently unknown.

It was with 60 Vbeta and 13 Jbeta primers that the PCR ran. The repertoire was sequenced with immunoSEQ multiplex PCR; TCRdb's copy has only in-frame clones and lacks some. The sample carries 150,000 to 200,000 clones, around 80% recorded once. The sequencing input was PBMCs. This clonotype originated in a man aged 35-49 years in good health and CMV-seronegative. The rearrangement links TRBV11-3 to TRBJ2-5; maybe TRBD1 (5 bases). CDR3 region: CASSLGPGPGETQYF. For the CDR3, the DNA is TGTGCCAGCAGCTTAGGCCCAGGGCCAGGGGAGACCCAGTACTTC.